The clone carrying this T cell receptor (beta chain) was detected many times. The antigen remains undetermined. This sample is part of a study of T cells in Graves' hyperthyroidism and ophthalmopathy. Findings and caveats of the study: Stable hyperthyroidism and ophthalmopathy were separated using 13 V-J signatures.

RNA transcripts were the template for amplifying TCR beta CDR3 regions. An initial round of RT-PCR targeting the TCR CDR3 relied on the HTBI primer set. TCRdb re-called the multiplex PCR reads through MiXCR, storing one row per CDR3 protein. This sample has 500,000 to 650,000 distinct CDR3 sequences, with 14% found just once. Looked up from germline, CDR1 is DFQATT and CDR2 is SNEGSKA (reference sequence). The CDR3 spans 15 residues. The V segment lost 5 bases and the J segment 4 bases; nucleotides outside the gene matches: 10. Thyroid ultrasound, orbital computed tomography, clinical symptoms, and serum thyroxine and TRAb underpinned diagnoses.

The J gene is TRBJ2-1, the V gene TRBV20-1; 8 nucleotides agree with TRBD2. The sample comprised blood. This TCR derives from a woman in her fifties or sixties with Graves' ophthalmopathy. DNA of the CDR3: TGCAGTGCTCTTCTCAGCGGGAGAGTATACAATGAGCAGTTCTTC. It encodes CSALLSGRVYNEQFF.